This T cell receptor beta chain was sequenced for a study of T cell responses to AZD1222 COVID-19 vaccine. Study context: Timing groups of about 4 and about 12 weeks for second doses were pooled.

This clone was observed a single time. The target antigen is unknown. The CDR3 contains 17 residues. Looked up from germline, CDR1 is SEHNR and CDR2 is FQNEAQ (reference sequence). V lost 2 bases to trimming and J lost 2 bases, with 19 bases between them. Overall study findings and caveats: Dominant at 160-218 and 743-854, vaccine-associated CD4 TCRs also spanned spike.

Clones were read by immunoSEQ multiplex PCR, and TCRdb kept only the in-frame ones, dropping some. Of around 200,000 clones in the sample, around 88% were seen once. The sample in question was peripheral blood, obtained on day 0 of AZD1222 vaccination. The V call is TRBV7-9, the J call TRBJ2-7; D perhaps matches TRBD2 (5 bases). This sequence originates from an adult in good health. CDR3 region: CASSLKDLRETPYEQYF. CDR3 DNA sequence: TGTGCCAGCAGCTTAAAGGACTTACGGGAAACCCCCTACGAGCAGTACTTC.